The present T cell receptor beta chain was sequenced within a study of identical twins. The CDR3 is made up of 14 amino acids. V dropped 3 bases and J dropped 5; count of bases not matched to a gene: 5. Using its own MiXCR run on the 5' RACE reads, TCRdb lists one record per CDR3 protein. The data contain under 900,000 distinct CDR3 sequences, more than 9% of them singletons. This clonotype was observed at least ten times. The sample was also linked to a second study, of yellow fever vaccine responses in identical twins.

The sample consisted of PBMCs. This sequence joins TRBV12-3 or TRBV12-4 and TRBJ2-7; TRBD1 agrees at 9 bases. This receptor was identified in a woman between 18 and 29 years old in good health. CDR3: CASSFRDRAHEQYF. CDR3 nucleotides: TGTGCCAGCAGTTTCCGGGACAGGGCCCACGAGCAGTACTTC.